The T cell receptor beta chain described here comes from a study of blood T cell repertoires in COVID-19. On the study more broadly: There were acute and convalescent COVID-19 samples, and they came from the United States, Italy and Spain. In each case, the material was cDNA or gDNA derived from T cells, B-cell-depleted T cells, or PBMCs.

In its sample, this clone was seen once. Per the original methods: Reference gene primer amplification gave estimated nucleated cell counts. TCRdb's copy holds only in-frame clones and misses some; the assay was immunoSEQ multiplex PCR. Clonal size and the V and J genes are those of that table, whereas D and trimming came from the DNA. The sample has about 340,000 clones; approximately 82% are singletons. The CDR3 covers 13 residues. Germline loops: CDR1 MNHEY, CDR2 SMNVEV (reference sequence). V trimming: 4 bases; J trimming: 12 bases; junction bases outside the gene matches: 10. The V call is TRBV27, the J call TRBJ1-1; 8 bases fit TRBD1. Sequencing was carried out using peripheral blood. The clonotype originates from a man under 40 with active or convalescent COVID-19. The CDR3 nucleotides are TGTGCCAGCAGTTCCAGGACAGGGTTTCGTTCTTTCTTT. It codes for CASSSRTGFRSFF.